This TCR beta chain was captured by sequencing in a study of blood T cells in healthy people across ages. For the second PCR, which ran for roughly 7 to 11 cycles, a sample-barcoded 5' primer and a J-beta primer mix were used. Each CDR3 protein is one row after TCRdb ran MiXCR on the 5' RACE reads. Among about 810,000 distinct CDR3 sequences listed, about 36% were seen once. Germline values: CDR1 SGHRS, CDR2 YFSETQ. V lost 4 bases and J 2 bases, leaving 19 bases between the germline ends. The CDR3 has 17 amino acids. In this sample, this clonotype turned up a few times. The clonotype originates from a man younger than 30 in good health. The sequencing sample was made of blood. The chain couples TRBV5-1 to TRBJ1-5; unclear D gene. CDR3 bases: TGCGCCAGCAGCCCCGGCCCCTCCGACACTCGCAATCAGCCCCAGCATTTT. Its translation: CASSPGPSDTRNQPQHF.